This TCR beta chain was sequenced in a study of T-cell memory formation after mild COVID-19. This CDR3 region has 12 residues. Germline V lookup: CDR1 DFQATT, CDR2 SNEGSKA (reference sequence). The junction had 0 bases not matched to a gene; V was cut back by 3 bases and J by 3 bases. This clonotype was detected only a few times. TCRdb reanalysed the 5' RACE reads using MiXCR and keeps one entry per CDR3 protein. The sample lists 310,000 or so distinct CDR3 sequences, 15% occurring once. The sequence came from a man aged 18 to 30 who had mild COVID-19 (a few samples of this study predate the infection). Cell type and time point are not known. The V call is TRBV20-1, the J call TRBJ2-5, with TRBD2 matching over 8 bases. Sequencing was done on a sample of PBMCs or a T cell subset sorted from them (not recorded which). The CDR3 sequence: CSARGLEETQYF. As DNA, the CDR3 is TGCAGTGCTAGGGGACTAGAAGAGACCCAGTACTTC.